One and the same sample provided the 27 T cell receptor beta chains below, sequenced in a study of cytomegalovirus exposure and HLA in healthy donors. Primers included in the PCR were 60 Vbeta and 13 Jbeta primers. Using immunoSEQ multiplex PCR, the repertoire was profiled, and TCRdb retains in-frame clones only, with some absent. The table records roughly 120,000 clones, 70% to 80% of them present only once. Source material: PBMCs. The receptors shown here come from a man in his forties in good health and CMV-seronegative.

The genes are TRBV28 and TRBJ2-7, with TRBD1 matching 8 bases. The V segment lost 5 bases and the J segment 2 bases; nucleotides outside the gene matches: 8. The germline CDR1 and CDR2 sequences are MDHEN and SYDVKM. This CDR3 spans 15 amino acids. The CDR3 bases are TGTGCCAGCAGTCTCAGACAGGGGTCGGCCTACGAGCAGTACTTC. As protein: CASSLRQGSAYEQYF.

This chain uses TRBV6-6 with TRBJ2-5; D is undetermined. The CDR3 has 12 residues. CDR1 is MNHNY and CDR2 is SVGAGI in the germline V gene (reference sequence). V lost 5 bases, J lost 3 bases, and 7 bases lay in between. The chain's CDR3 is CASSPQKETQYF. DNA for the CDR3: TGTGCCAGCAGTCCACAGAAAGAGACCCAGTACTTC.

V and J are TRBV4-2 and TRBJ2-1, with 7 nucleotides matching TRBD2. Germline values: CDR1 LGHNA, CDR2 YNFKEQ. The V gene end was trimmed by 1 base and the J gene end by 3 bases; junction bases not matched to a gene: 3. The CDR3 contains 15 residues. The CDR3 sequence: CASSQGLADYNEQFF. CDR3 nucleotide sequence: TGTGCCAGCAGCCAAGGGCTAGCGGACTACAATGAGCAGTTCTTC.

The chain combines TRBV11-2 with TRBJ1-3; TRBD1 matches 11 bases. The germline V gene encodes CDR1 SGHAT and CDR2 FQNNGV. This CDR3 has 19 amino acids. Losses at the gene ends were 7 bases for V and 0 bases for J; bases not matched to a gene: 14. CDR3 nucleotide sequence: TGTGCCAGCACCCACGGGACAGGGGGTAAAACCTCCTCTGGAAACACCATATATTTT. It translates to CASTHGTGGKTSSGNTIYF. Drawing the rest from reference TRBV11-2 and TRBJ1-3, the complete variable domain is EAGVAQSPRYKIIEKRQSVAFWCNPISGHATLYWYQQILGQGPKLLIQFQNNGVVDDSQLPKDRFSAERLKGVDSTLKIQPAKLEDSAVYLCASTHGTGGKTSSGNTIYFGEGSWLTVV.

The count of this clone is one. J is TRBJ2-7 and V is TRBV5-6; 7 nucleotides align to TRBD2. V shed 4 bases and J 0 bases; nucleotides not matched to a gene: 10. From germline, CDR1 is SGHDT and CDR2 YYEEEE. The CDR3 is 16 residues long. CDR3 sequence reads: CASSPTGGRSSYEQYF. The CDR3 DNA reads TGTGCCAGCAGCCCGACGGGAGGACGATCCTCCTACGAGCAGTACTTC.

The DNA of the CDR3 is TGTGCCAGCAGCTATTTTACAGGGGGGTACACTGAAGCTTTCTTT. This sequence encodes CASSYFTGGYTEAFF. The J gene is TRBJ1-1, the V gene TRBV7-9; the match to TRBD1 covers 8 bases. Looked up from germline, CDR1 is SEHNR and CDR2 is FQNEAQ (reference sequence). V shed 4 bases, J shed 3 bases, and the junction held 7 bases outside the gene matches. This CDR3 has 15 amino acids.

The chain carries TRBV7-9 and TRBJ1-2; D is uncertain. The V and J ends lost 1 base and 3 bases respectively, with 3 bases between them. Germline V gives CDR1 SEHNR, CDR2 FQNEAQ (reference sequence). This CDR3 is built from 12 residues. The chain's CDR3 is CASSLGDYGYTF. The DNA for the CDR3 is TGTGCCAGCAGCTTAGGCGACTATGGCTACACCTTC.

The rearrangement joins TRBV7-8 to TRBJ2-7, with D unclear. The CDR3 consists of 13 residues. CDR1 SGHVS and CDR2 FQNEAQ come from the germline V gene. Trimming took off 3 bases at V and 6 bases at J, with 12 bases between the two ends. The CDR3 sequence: CASSLKLSFEQYF. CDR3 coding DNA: TGTGCCAGCAGCTTGAAACTGAGCTTCGAGCAGTACTTC.

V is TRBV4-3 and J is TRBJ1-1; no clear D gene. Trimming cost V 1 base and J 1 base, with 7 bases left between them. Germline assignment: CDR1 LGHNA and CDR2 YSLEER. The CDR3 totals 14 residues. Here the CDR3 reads CASSQVNSNTEAFF. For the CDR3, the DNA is TGCGCCAGCAGCCAAGTCAATTCGAACACTGAAGCTTTCTTT.

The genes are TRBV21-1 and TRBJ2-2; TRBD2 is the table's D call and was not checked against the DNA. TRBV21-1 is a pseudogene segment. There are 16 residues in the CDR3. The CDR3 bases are TGTGCCAGCAGCAAAGGGGGGGGCTCGAACACCGGGGAGCTGTTTTTT. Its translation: CASSKGGGSNTGELFF.

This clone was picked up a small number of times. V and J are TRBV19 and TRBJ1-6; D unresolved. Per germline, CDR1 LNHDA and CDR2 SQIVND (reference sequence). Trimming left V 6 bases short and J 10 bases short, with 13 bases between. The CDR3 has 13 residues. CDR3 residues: CASSAAAGSPLHF. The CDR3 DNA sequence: TGTGCCAGTAGCGCCGCGGCGGGATCACCCCTCCACTTT.

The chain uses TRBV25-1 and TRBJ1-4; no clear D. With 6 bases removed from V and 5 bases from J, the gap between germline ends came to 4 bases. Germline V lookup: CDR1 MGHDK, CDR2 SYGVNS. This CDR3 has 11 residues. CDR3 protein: CASRQNEKLFF. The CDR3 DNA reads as TGTGCCAGCAGGCAGAATGAAAAACTGTTTTTT.

The CDR3: CASSPDRIEPQHF. In nucleotides, the CDR3 is TGTGCCAGCAGTCCAGACAGAATTGAGCCCCAGCATTTT. The chain couples TRBV7-3 to TRBJ1-5; a possible D gene is TRBD1 (5 bases). Germline V CDR1 and CDR2: SGHTA, FQGTGA. V dropped 6 bases and J dropped 8 bases, with 14 bases sitting between them. This CDR3 is built from 13 residues.

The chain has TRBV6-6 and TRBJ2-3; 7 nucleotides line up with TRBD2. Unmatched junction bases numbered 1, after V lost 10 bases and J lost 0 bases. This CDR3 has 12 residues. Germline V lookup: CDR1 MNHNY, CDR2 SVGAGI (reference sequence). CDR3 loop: CATRGSTDTQYF. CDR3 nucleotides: TGTGCCACGCGGGGGAGCACAGATACGCAGTATTTT.

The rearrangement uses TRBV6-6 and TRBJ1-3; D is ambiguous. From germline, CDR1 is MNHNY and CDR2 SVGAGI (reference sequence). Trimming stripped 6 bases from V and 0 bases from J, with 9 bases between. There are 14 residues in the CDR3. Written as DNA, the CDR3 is TGTGCCAGCAGAATCAGAAGCTCTGGAAACACCATATATTTT. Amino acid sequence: CASRIRSSGNTIYF.

The CDR3 protein is CASTYRGGSQPQHF. The CDR3 DNA reads TGTGCCAGCACTTACAGGGGTGGGAGTCAGCCCCAGCATTTT. This chain joins TRBV5-6 and TRBJ1-5; 7 bases are a match to TRBD1. The V segment lost 6 bases and the J segment 6 bases; nucleotides outside the gene matches: 9. Germline CDR1 and CDR2: SGHDT and YYEEEE. The length of the CDR3 is 14 residues.

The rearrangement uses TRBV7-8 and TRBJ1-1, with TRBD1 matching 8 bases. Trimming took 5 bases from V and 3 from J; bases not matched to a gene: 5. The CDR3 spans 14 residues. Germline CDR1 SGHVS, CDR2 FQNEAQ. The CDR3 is CASSHGQGYTEAFF. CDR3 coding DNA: TGTGCCAGCAGCCACGGACAGGGATACACTGAAGCTTTCTTT.

The CDR3 region has the DNA TGTGCTAGTGGGCCGGGACAGCAGTTGGATGGCTACACCTTC. Amino acids: CASGPGQQLDGYTF. The chain joins TRBV12-5 to TRBJ1-2; 7 bases line up with TRBD1. Unmatched junction bases numbered 10, after V lost 6 bases and J lost 6 bases. The CDR3 covers 14 residues. The germline gives CDR1 LGHNT, CDR2 FRNRAP.

The CDR3 reads CATRLGTGRVAGPNEQYF. In DNA, the CDR3 is TGTGCCACCCGACTCGGGACAGGGAGAGTAGCGGGGCCCAACGAGCAGTACTTC. The rearrangement joins TRBV10-3 to TRBJ2-7; D may be TRBD1 (9 bases). Germline V gene data show CDR1 as ENHRY and CDR2 as SYGVKD. The CDR3 extends over 18 amino acids. The V end was cut by 10 bases, the J end by 5 bases, with 33 bases between.

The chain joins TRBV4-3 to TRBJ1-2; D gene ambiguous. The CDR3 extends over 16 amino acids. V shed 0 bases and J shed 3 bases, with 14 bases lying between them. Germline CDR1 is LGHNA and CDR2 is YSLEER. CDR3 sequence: CASSQDGMFRDYGYTF. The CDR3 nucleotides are TGCGCCAGCAGCCAAGATGGAATGTTCCGGGACTATGGCTACACCTTC.

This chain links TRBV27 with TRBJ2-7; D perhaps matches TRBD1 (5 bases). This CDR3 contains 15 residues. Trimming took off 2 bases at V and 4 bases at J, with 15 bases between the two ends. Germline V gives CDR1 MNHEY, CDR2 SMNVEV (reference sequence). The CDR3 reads CASSLIWTPIYEQYF. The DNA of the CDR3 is TGTGCCAGCAGTTTAATCTGGACACCTATATACGAGCAGTACTTC.

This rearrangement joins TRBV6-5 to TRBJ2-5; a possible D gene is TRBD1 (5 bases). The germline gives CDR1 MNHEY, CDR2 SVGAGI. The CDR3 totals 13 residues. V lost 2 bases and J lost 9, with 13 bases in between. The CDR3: CASSYERLGAQYF. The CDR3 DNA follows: TGTGCCAGCAGTTACGAACGGCTAGGGGCCCAGTACTTC.

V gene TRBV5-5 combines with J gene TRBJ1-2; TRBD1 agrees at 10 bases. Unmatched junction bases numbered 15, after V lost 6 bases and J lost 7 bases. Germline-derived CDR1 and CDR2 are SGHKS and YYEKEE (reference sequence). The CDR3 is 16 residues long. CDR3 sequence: CASTPPALGTGAGYTF. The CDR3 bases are TGTGCCAGCACCCCCCCTGCGTTAGGGACAGGGGCTGGCTACACCTTC.

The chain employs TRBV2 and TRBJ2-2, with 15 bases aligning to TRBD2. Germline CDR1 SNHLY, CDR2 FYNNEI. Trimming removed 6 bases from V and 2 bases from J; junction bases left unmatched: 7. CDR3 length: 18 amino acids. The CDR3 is CASRGWTSGGANTGELFF. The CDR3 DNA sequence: TGTGCCAGCAGGGGGTGGACTAGCGGGGGGGCTAACACCGGGGAGCTGTTTTTT.

CDR3 coding DNA: TGTGCCAGCAGCCACAGGGGGGAGGACGTCTTGGGCTACACCTTC. It encodes CASSHRGEDVLGYTF. The J gene is TRBJ1-2, the V gene TRBV6-5, with 8 bases matching TRBD1. The CDR3 sequence is 15 residues long. CDR1 is MNHEY and CDR2 is SVGAGI in the germline V gene. V was pared by 6 bases and J by 8 bases, with 14 bases of the junction left unmatched.

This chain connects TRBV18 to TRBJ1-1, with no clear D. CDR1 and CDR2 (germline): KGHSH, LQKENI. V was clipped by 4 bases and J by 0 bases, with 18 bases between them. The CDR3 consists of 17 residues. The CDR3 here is CASSLTSNPNMNTEAFF. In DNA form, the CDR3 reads TGTGCCAGCTCACTAACCAGTAATCCCAACATGAACACTGAAGCTTTCTTT.

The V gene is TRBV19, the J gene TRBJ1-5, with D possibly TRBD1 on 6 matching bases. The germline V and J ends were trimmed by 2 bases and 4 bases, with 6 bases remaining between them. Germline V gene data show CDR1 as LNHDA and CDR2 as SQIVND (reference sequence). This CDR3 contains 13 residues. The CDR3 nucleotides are TGTGCCAGTAGTATAAGGGGGAATCAGCCCCAGCATTTT. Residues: CASSIRGNQPQHF.